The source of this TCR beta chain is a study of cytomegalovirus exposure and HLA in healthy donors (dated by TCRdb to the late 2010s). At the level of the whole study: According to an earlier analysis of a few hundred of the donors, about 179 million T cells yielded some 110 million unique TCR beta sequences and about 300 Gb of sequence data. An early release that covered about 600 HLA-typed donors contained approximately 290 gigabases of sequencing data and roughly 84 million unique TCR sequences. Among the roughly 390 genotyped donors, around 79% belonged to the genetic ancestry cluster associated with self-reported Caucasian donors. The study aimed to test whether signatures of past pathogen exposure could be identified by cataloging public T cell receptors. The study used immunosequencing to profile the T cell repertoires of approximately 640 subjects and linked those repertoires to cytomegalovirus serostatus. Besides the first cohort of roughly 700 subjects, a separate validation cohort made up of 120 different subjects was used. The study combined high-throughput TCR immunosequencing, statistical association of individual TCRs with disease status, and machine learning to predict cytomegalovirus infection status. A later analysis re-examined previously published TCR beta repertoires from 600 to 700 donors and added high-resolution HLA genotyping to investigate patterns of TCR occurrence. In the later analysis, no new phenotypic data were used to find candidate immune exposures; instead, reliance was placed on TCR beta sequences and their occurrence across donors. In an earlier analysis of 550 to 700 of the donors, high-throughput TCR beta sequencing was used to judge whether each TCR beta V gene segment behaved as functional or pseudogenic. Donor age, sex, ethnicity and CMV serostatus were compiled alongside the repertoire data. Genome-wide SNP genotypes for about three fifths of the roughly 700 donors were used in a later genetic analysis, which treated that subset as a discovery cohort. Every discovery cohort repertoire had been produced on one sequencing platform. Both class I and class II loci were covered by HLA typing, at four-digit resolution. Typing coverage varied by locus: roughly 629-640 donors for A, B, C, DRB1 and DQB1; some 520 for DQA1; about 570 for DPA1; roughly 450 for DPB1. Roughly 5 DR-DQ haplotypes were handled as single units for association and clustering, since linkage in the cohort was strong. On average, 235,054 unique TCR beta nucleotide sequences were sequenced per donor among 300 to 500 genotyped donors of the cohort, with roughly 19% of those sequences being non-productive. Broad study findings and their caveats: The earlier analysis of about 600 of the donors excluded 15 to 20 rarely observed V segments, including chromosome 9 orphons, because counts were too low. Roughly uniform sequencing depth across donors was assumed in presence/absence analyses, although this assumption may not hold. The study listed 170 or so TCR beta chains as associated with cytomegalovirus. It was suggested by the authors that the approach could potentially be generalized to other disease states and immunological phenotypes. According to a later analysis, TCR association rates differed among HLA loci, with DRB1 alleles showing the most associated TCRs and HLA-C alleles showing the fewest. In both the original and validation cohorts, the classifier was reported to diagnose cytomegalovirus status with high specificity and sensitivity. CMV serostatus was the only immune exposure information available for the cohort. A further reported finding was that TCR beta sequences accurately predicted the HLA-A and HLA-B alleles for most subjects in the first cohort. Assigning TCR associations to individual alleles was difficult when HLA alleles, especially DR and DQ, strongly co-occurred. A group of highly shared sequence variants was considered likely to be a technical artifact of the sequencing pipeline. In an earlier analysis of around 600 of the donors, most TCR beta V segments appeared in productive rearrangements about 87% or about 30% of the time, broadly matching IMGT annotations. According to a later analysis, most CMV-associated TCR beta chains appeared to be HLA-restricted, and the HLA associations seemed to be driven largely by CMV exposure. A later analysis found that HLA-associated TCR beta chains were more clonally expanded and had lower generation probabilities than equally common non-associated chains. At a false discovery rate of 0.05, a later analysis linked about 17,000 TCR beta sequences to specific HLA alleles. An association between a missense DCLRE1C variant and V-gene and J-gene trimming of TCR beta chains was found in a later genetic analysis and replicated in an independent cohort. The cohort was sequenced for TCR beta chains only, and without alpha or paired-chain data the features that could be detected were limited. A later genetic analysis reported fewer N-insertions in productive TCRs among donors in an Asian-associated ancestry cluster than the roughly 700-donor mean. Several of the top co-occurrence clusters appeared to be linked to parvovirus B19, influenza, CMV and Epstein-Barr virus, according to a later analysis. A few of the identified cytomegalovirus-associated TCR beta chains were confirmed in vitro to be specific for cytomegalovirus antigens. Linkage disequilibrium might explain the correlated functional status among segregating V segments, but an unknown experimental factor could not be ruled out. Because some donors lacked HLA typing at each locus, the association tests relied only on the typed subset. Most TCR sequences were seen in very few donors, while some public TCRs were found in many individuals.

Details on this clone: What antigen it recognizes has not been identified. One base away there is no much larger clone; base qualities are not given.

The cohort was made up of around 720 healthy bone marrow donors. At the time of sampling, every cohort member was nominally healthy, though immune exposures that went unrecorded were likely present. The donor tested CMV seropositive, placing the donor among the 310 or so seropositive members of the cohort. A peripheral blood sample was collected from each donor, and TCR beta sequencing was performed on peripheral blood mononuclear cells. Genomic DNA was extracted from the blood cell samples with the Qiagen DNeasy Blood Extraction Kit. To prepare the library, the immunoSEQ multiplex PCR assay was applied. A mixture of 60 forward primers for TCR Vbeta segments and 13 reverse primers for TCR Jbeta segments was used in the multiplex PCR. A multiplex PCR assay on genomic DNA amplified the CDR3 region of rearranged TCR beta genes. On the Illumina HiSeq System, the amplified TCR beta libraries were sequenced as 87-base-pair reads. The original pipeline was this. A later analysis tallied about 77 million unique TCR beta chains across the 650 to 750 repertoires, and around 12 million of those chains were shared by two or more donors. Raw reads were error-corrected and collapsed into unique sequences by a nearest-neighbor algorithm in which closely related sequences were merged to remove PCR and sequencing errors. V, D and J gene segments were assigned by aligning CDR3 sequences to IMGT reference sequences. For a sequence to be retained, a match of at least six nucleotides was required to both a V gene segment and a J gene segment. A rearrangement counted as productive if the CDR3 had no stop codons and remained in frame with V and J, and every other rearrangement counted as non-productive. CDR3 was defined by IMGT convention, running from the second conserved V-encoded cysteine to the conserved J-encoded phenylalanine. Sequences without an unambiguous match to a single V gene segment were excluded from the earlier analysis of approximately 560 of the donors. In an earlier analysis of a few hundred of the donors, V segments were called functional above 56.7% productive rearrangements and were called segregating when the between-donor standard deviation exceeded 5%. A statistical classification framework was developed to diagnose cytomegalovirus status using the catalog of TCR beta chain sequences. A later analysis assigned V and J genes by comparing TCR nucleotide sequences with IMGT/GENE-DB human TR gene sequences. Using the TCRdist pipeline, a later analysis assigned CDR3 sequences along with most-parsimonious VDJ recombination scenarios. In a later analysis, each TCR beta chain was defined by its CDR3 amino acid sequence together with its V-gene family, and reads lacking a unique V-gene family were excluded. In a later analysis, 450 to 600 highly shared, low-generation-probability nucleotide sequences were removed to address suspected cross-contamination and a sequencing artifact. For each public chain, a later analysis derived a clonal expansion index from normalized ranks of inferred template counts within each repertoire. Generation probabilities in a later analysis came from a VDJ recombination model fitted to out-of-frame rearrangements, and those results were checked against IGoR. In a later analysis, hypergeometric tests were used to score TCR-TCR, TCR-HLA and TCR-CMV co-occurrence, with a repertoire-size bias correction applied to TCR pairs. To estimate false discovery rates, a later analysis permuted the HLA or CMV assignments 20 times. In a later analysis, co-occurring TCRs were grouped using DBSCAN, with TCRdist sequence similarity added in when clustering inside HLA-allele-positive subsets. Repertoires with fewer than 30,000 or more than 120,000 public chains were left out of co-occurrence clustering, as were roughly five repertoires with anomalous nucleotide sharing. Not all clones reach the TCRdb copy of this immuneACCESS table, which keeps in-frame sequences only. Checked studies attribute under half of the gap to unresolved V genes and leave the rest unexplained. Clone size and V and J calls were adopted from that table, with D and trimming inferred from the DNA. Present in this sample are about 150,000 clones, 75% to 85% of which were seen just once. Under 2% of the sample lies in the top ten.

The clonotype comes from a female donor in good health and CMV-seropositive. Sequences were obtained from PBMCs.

The CDR3 reads as follows: CASSPGRTNEKLFF. The sequenced DNA: TGTGCCAGCTCACCAGGGCGTACGAATGAAAAACTGTTTTTT. The chain links TRBV18 with TRBJ1-4, with the D gene call left open. V is clipped by 2 bases and J by 5 bases, and the sequence between their germline boundaries is 9 bases long. The CDR3 starts with the cysteine, ends with the phenylalanine, and has 14 residues. CDR3 DNA is the only sequence kept; it has 42 bases, read in frame from the first base. Reading the germline V gene gives CDR1 KGHSH and CDR2 LQKENI.